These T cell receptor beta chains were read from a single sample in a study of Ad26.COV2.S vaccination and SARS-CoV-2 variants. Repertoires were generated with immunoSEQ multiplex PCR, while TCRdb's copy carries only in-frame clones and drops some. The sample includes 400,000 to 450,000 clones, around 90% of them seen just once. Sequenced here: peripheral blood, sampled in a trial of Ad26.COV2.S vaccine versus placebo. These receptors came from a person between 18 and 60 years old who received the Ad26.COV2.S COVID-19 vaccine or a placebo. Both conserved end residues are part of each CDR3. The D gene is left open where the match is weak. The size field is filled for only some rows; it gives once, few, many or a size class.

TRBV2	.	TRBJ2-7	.	TGTGCCAGCAGGGGACACTCTGTATACGAGCAGTACTTC	CASRGHSVYEQYF
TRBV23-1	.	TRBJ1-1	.	TGCGCCAGCAGTCAATCAGAAGACACTGAAGCTTTCTTT	CASSQSEDTEAFF
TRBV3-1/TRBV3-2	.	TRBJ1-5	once	TGTGCCAGCAGCCAAGGACCGGCAGGCAATCAGCCCCAGCATTTT	CASSQGPAGNQPQHF
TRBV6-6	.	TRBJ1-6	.	TGTGCCAGCAGTTACTCTGACTCACCCCTCCACTTT	CASSYSDSPLHF
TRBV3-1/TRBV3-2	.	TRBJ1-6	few	TGTGCCAGCAGCCAAGAGGGTTATTCACCCCTCCACTTT	CASSQEGYSPLHF
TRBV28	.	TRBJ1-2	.	TGTGCCAGCAGTTTCCCGACAGAGCATAACTATGGCTACACCTTC	CASSFPTEHNYGYTF
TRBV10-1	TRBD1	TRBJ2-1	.	TGCGCCAGCAGTGAGAGAACCGGGACAGGCTTTACGCAGTTCTTC	CASSERTGTGFTQFF
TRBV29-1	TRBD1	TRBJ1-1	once	TGCAGCGTTGCGGACAGGGGTTGGGGCACTGAAGCTTTCTTT	CSVADRGWGTEAFF
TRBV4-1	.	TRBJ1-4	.	TGCGCCAGCAGCCAAGGGGCGCGGGCAGCGGGCGAAAAACTGTTTTTT	CASSQGARAAGEKLFF
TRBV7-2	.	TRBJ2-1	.	TGTGCCAGCAGCTTATTGGGTCACCCTTACAATGAGCAGTTCTTC	CASSLLGHPYNEQFF
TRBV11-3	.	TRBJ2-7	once	TGTGCCAGCAGCTTCCGGGAGAACGAGCAGTACTTC	CASSFRENEQYF
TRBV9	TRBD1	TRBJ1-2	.	TGTGCCAGCAGCCCCGGTGGACAGGGGTCGAATCACTATGGCTACACCTTC	CASSPGGQGSNHYGYTF
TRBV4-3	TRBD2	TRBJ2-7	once	TGCGCCAGCAGCCAAGCCAGCGGGGTCTCCTACGAGCAGTACTTC	CASSQASGVSYEQYF
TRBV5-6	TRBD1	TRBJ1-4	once	TGTGCCAGCAGCCCCGGGGACAGGGGGGGTGAAAAACTGTTTTTT	CASSPGDRGGEKLFF
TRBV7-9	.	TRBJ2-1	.	TGTGCCAGCAGCTTAGCGGGTCCGTCGGTCTACAATGAGCAGTTCTTC	CASSLAGPSVYNEQFF
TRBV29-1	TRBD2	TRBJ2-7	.	TGCAGCGTTGAACCTAGCGGGAGGAACGAGCAGTACTTC	CSVEPSGRNEQYF
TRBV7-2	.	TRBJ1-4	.	TGTGCCAGCAGCACTGCCGGGACAAATAATGAAAAACTGTTTTTT	CASSTAGTNNEKLFF
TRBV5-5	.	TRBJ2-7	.	TGTGCCAGCAGCTTGTACCGGACAGCAACTTACGAGCAGTACTTC	CASSLYRTATYEQYF
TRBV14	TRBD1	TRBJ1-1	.	TGTGCCAGCAGCGACAGGGGAAGGACTGAAGCTTTCTTT	CASSDRGRTEAFF
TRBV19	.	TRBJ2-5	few	TGTGCCAGTAGTATCTCCGCGGGCATGACATCGGGAGAGACCCAGTACTTC	CASSISAGMTSGETQYF
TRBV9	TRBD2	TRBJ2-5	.	TGTGCCAGCAGCGTAGGGTCCCTAGCGGGAAGGCAAGAGACCCAGTACTTC	CASSVGSLAGRQETQYF
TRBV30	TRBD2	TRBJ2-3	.	TGTGCCTGGACTTATACTAGCGGGAGTGGCCCAGATACGCAGTATTTT	CAWTYTSGSGPDTQYF